Detailed here is one TCR beta chain. Antigen unknown. The sample is drawn from a study of T cell repertoires in cytomegalovirus infection. As for the study in general: HLA-B-restricted CMV epitopes that are well studied, plus recently identified HLA-C-restricted ones, were used by the study. Evidence of both CMV infection and a matching HLA type came from public TCR beta signatures.

General study results and limits: Identification of carriers of CMV plus the relevant HLA was performed using cumulative public TCR beta family frequency.

Each CDR3 protein is one row after TCRdb ran MiXCR on the reads. The table has about 89,000 distinct CDR3 sequences, around 32% seen once. The CDR3 is made up of 12 amino acids. Germline CDR1 LGHNA, CDR2 YNFKEQ. Trimming took 5 bases from V and 7 from J, leaving 11 bases between them. The TCR was taken from a human donor in good health (CMV status not recorded). Some clones in this sample may be carry-over from other donors' samples. J is TRBJ2-5 and V is TRBV4-2, with D perhaps matching TRBD1 or TRBD2 (5 bases each). The sequences come from CD8+ T cells from cultured PBMCs, collected from culture after CMV antigen stimulation. The CDR3 loop reads CASSARGRTQYF. CDR3 in DNA: TGTGCCAGCAGCGCGAGGGGAAGGACCCAGTACTTC.